The next 27 T cell receptor beta chains were all read from a single sample in a study of T cells in Graves' hyperthyroidism and ophthalmopathy. RNA transcripts gave rise to amplified TCR beta CDR3 regions. A first-round RT-PCR of the TCR CDR3 used the HTBI primer set. TCRdb reprocessed the multiplex PCR reads via MiXCR and lists one record per CDR3 protein. The profile shows hundreds of thousands of distinct CDR3 sequences, 15% to 20% of them singletons. The sequenced material came from blood. The origin of the receptors is a woman aged 25-40 years with Graves' hyperthyroidism.

This chain connects TRBV2 to TRBJ2-1; TRBD2 might be the D (5 bases). Germline CDR1 and CDR2: SNHLY and FYNNEI. This CDR3 has 14 residues. V dropped 6 bases and J dropped 10 bases, with 19 bases sitting between them. CDR3 sequence (DNA): TGTGCCAGCAGCTTCGGACCCCGGAGGATAGAGCAGTTCTTC. Protein sequence: CASSFGPRRIEQFF.

This clonotype occurred many times. V usage is TRBV7-2 and J usage is TRBJ2-7, with 11 bases identical to TRBD1. CDR3 length: 13 residues. With V trimmed by 5 bases and J by 6 bases, 3 bases remained unmatched. The germline gives CDR1 SGHTA, CDR2 FQGNSA. Here the CDR3 DNA reads TGTGCCAGCAGCACCGGGACAGGGGGCGAGCAGTACTTC. This sequence encodes CASSTGTGGEQYF.

The chain is built from TRBV28 and TRBJ1-5; D uncertain. This CDR3 has 15 amino acids. Trimming left V 8 bases short and J 6 bases short, with 20 bases between. CDR1 is MDHEN and CDR2 is SYDVKM in the germline V gene. The CDR3 region has the DNA TGTGCCAGCGACCCCTTGTCTCTGCGGAGTCAGCCCCAGCATTTT. Amino acids: CASDPLSLRSQPQHF.

V is TRBV5-1 and J is TRBJ1-1; no clear D. V was pared by 0 bases and J by 4 bases, with 10 bases between. CDR1 and CDR2 from the germline V gene are SGHRS and YFSETQ. There are 14 residues in the CDR3. CDR3 region: CASSLGSVATEAFF. For the CDR3, the DNA is TGCGCCAGCAGCTTGGGGTCGGTTGCCACTGAAGCTTTCTTT.

The sample holds many counts of this clonotype. The chain carries TRBV30 and TRBJ1-3; no clear D. The germline V gene has CDR1 GTSNPN and CDR2 SVGIG (reference sequence). Deletions cut 2 bases from V and 0 bases from J, with 8 bases between. The CDR3 is 14 residues long. The CDR3 loop is CAWSNGLSGNTIYF. The CDR3 DNA reads as TGTGCCTGGAGTAACGGGCTCTCTGGAAACACCATATATTTT.

This clonotype was seen repeatedly, ten times or more. The chain recombines TRBV7-2 with TRBJ1-4; D gene uncertain. CDR1 is SGHTA, CDR2 FQGNSA, per germline. Trimming removed 7 bases at V and 7 bases at J, with 13 bases between. This CDR3 has 13 residues. CDR3 residues: CASKISGGEKLFF. The CDR3 DNA reads TGTGCCAGCAAAATATCGGGTGGTGAAAAACTGTTTTTT.

There are a few counts of this clonotype. The V and J genes are TRBV5-1 and TRBJ2-1; D might be TRBD1 (6 bases). Per the germline V gene, CDR1 is SGHRS and CDR2 is YFSETQ. The CDR3 extends over 15 amino acids. V dropped 4 bases and J dropped 2 bases, with 13 bases sitting between them. The CDR3 DNA reads TGCGCCAGCAGCCCGGACAGCAACCCCTACAATGAGCAGTTCTTC. Translated: CASSPDSNPYNEQFF.

The sample holds a few counts of this clonotype. The V gene is TRBV25-1, the J gene TRBJ1-2; D ambiguous. Germline V CDR1 and CDR2: MGHDK, SYGVNS. CDR3 length equals 12 residues. V was trimmed by 5 bases and J by 2 bases, leaving 6 bases between them. CDR3: CASSTQNYGYTF. CDR3 coding DNA: TGTGCCAGCAGTACACAGAACTATGGCTACACCTTC.

Only a few counts were recorded for this clonotype. This rearrangement joins TRBV7-9 to TRBJ2-1; D may be TRBD2 (6 bases). CDR3 size: 14 residues. V was cut by 5 bases and J by 13 bases, with 21 bases left in between. The germline V gene encodes CDR1 SEHNR and CDR2 FQNEAQ (reference sequence). The CDR3 DNA is TGTGCCAGCAGCCCCGAGGGGCCACGGGAGCTCCAGTTCTTC. As protein: CASSPEGPRELQFF.

V and J are TRBV28 and TRBJ1-4; no definite D call. Trimming stripped 3 bases from V and 9 bases from J, with 11 bases between. The CDR3 extends over 13 amino acids. Germline loops: CDR1 MDHEN, CDR2 SYDVKM. The CDR3 DNA reads as TGTGCCAGCAGTTTTGACGTCAGCCAAAAACTGTTTTTT. This translates into CASSFDVSQKLFF.

There are many counts of this clonotype. This sequence joins TRBV11-2 and TRBJ2-1; D remains unclear. CDR3 length: 14 amino acids. Germline V CDR1 and CDR2: SGHAT, FQNNGV. V was shortened by 1 base and J by 6 bases, with 10 bases between the two germline ends. The CDR3 region has the DNA TGTGCCAGCAGCTTAGGCCCTGGCGCCAATGAGCAGTTCTTC. It translates to CASSLGPGANEQFF.

The J gene is TRBJ2-1, the V gene TRBV6-1; no clear D. CDR3 length equals 15 residues. Germline V CDR1 and CDR2: MNHNS, SASEGT. The ends were cut back, 3 bases at V and 4 bases at J, with 13 bases in the middle. Written as DNA, the CDR3 is TGTGCCAGCAGTGAGTGGGGTGTGGGATACAATGAGCAGTTCTTC. Protein sequence: CASSEWGVGYNEQFF.

The sample holds many counts of this clonotype. This rearrangement joins TRBV6-1 to TRBJ2-5, with 7 bases identical to TRBD1. The J segment lost 5 bases and the V segment lost 6 bases, leaving 18 bases of the junction unmatched. The CDR3 is 17 amino acids. Per the germline V gene, CDR1 is MNHNS and CDR2 is SASEGT. As DNA, the CDR3 is TGTGCCAGCAGGGAACTTACCGCGACAGGGCTTGGGGAGACCCAGTACTTC. Translation gives CASRELTATGLGETQYF.

Comments on this clonotype: A clone one base away is much larger, so this may be a read error. The V and J genes are TRBV7-9 and TRBJ2-7; tentative D call: TRBD2 (5 bases). The CDR3 consists of 16 residues. Trimming took off 1 base at V and 7 bases at J, with 20 bases between the two ends. Germline V lookup: CDR1 SEHNR, CDR2 FQNEAQ (reference sequence). The CDR3 DNA follows: TGTGCCAGCAGCTTAGAAGAGGGTGCTAGACCGAATGAGCAGTACTTC. Translated: CASSLEEGARPNEQYF. The full variable domain, with the rest looked up from reference TRBV7-9 and TRBJ2-7, is DTGVSQNPRHKITKRGQNVTFRCDPISEHNRLYWYRQTLGQGPEFLTYFQNEAQLEKSRLLSDRFSAERPKGSFSTLEIQRTEQGDSAMYLCASSLEEGARPNEQYFGPGTRLTVT.

This chain connects TRBV12-3 or TRBV12-4 to TRBJ2-2; 7 positions agree with TRBD2. V lost 6 bases, J lost 0 bases, and 19 bases stayed unmatched. The CDR3 covers 20 residues. The CDR3 nucleotides read TGTGCCAGCAGCTCCTTCCGCTACTCTGGACGGGGGGCGAACACCGGGGAGCTGTTTTTT. Translating it yields CASSSFRYSGRGANTGELFF.

The chain carries TRBV12-3 or TRBV12-4 and TRBJ2-1; D remains unclear. The CDR3 contains 11 residues. V was clipped by 3 bases and J by 13 bases, with 10 bases between them. CDR3 amino acids: CASSFDYSQFF. The CDR3 nucleotides are TGTGCCAGCAGTTTTGATTACAGTCAGTTCTTC.

This clonotype has at least ten counts. The CDR3 DNA reads TGTGCCAGCAGTAAAATGAACAATGAGCAGTTCTTC. The encoded protein is CASSKMNNEQFF. This chain connects TRBV2 to TRBJ2-1, with no clear D. Germline CDR1 is SNHLY and CDR2 is FYNNEI. V was shortened by 5 bases and J by 5 bases, with 7 bases between the two germline ends. The CDR3 sequence is 12 residues long.

The V call is TRBV9, the J call TRBJ1-6; D ambiguous. With 0 bases removed from V and 6 bases from J, the gap between germline ends came to 10 bases. The CDR3 has 15 residues. Germline V gene lookup returns CDR1 SGDLS and CDR2 YYNGEE. In DNA form, the CDR3 reads TGTGCCAGCAGCGTAGTAGGGTCGCGTAATTCACCCCTCCACTTT. Its translation: CASSVVGSRNSPLHF. The whole variable domain, remainder taken from reference TRBV9 and TRBJ1-6, is DSGVTQTPKHLITATGQRVTLRCSPRSGDLSVYWYQQSLDQGLQFLIQYYNGEERAKGNILERFSAQQFPDLHSELNLSSLELGDSALYFCASSVVGSRNSPLHFGNGTRLTVT.

In this sample, this clonotype turned up many times. The V and J genes are TRBV3-1 and TRBJ2-7; D is unclear. This CDR3 is built from 13 residues. Trimming removed 4 bases from V and 2 bases from J, with 9 bases in between. Per the germline V gene, CDR1 is LGHDT and CDR2 is YNNKEL (reference sequence). CDR3 nucleotide sequence: TGTGCCAGCAGCCTAGGCTGGGCCTACGAGCAGTACTTC. This encodes CASSLGWAYEQYF.

This clonotype has a handful of counts. Here the CDR3 reads CASSTGRTSYEQYF. In nucleotides, the CDR3 is TGTGCCAGTAGTACGGGTCGCACTTCCTACGAGCAGTACTTC. V usage is TRBV19 and J usage is TRBJ2-7; D is unclear. This CDR3 is built from 14 residues. Deletions cut 4 bases from V and 1 base from J, with 11 bases between. The germline V gene encodes CDR1 LNHDA and CDR2 SQIVND (reference sequence).

The rearrangement uses TRBV4-3 and TRBJ2-1; 13 positions match TRBD2. Germline loops: CDR1 LGHNA, CDR2 YSLEER. The V and J ends lost 4 bases and 4 bases, in that order; junction bases with no gene match: 4. CDR3 length: 16 residues. This CDR3 is CASSRTSGRQYNEQFF. The CDR3, as DNA: TGCGCCAGCAGCCGGACTAGCGGGAGACAGTACAATGAGCAGTTCTTC.

This chain joins TRBV3-1 and TRBJ1-1; D possibly corresponds to TRBD1 (6 bases). Germline values: CDR1 LGHDT, CDR2 YNNKEL (reference sequence). Deletions cut 6 bases from V and 2 bases from J, with 13 bases between. CDR3 length: 14 amino acids. DNA of the CDR3: TGTGCCAGCAGTAGGGGGATCCGAAACACTGAAGCTTTCTTT. Residues: CASSRGIRNTEAFF.

Comments on this clonotype: This may stem from a read error, because a much larger clone lies one nucleotide away. V is TRBV3-1 and J is TRBJ2-2; a weak D match, TRBD2 (6 bases). CDR1 and CDR2 from the germline V gene are LGHDT and YNNKEL (reference sequence). The CDR3 runs 16 residues. CDR3 sequence (DNA): TGTGCCAGCAGCCAAGAGGGACGGACGAACACCGGGGGGCTGTTTTTT. It specifies CASSQEGRTNTGGLFF.

There are many counts of this clonotype. The rearrangement joins TRBV5-1 to TRBJ2-1, with 9 bases aligning to TRBD2. Germline V gene data show CDR1 as SGHRS and CDR2 as YFSETQ. The V and J ends lost 4 bases and 0 bases, in that order; junction bases with no gene match: 11. The CDR3 runs to 18 residues. The CDR3 region is CASSPGLAWGSSYNEQFF. DNA of the CDR3: TGCGCCAGCAGCCCAGGACTAGCGTGGGGTAGCTCCTACAATGAGCAGTTCTTC.

The rearrangement links TRBV5-1 to TRBJ2-7; perhaps D is TRBD1 or TRBD2 (6 bases each). CDR1 is SGHRS, CDR2 YFSETQ, per germline. V shed 4 bases and J shed 7 bases, with 21 bases lying between them. CDR3 length: 15 amino acids. The CDR3 reads CASSTGQTGGGEQYF. In nucleotides, the CDR3 is TGCGCCAGCAGCACCGGACAGACCGGGGGTGGAGAGCAGTACTTC.

Points on this clonotype: A read error may be the cause here, since a much bigger clone is one base away. V gene TRBV11-1 combines with J gene TRBJ1-1; tentative D call: TRBD1 (5 bases). The CDR3 has 14 amino acids. CDR1 SGHAT and CDR2 FQDESV come from the germline V gene (reference sequence). Trimming stripped 5 bases from V and 4 bases from J, with 14 bases between. The CDR3 bases are TGTGCCAGCAGCCGACAGCTTTATCCCACTGAAGCTTTCTTT. Translated: CASSRQLYPTEAFF.

This clonotype was counted between two and nine times. CDR3 loop: CSVEERRETQYF. The CDR3 nucleotides read TGCAGCGTTGAAGAGAGACGAGAGACCCAGTACTTC. J is TRBJ2-5 and V is TRBV29-1; D unresolved. Trimming removed 0 bases from V and 4 bases from J, with 6 bases in between. The germline CDR1 and CDR2 sequences are SQVTM and ANQGSEA. This CDR3 region has 12 residues.